The T cell receptor beta chain described here comes from a study of blood T cell repertoires in COVID-19. The germline gives CDR1 SNHLY, CDR2 FYNNEI. The CDR3 is 12 amino acids. V lost 7 bases, J lost 3 bases, and 10 bases lay in between. TCRdb keeps only in-frame clones here, not all; method: immunoSEQ multiplex PCR. The data hold approximately 170,000 clones, with 93% observed a single time. The TCR comes from a woman aged 55-69 years with COVID-19, enrolled during active disease. Sequencing was done on a sample of peripheral blood. The genes are TRBV2 and TRBJ2-7; D perhaps matches TRBD1 (7 bases). CDR3 sequence: CASMRDSYEQYF. CDR3 bases: TGTGCCAGCATGCGGGACAGCTACGAGCAGTACTTC.